The 8 T cell receptor beta chains listed next were all sequenced from one sample in a study of T cells in Graves' hyperthyroidism and ophthalmopathy. The source material, RNA transcripts, was used to amplify TCR beta CDR3 regions. An initial round of RT-PCR targeting the TCR CDR3 relied on the HTBI primer set. TCRdb independently ran MiXCR on the multiplex PCR reads; one entry per CDR3 protein. Found here are about 300,000 distinct CDR3 sequences, over 15% of them singletons; the top ten hold around 34%. Material: blood. The receptors were gathered from a man younger than 40 with Graves' hyperthyroidism.

A remark on this clonotype: This could be a read error, since a much larger clone is one nucleotide away. The gene calls are TRBV24-1 and TRBJ2-7; D ambiguous. CDR3 length equals 14 residues. The V end was cut by 1 base, the J end by 7 bases, with 13 bases between. Germline loops: CDR1 KGHDR, CDR2 SFDVKD. The CDR3 nucleotides read TGTGCCACCAGTGATTTAAACGTTGCGGATGAGCAGTACTTC. It yields the protein CATSDLNVADEQYF.

The chain employs TRBV6-1 and TRBJ1-5; 11 bases align to TRBD1. J gave up 5 bases and V 8 bases, and 2 bases lay outside the gene matches. The CDR3 length is 13 residues. Germline V gene data show CDR1 as MNHNS and CDR2 as SASEGT. DNA of the CDR3: TGTGCCAGCGCGGGACAGGGGGATCAGCCCCAGCATTTT. It encodes CASAGQGDQPQHF.

This clonotype was picked up a small number of times. V usage is TRBV27 and J usage is TRBJ1-4, with 7 bases matching TRBD1. Per the germline V gene, CDR1 is MNHEY and CDR2 is SMNVEV (reference sequence). CDR3 length: 16 residues. The ends lost 3 bases at V and 4 bases at J; junction bases unmatched: 8. CDR3 nucleotides: TGTGCCAGCAGTTTCAGCACAGGGGTTAATAATGAAAAACTGTTTTTT. It specifies CASSFSTGVNNEKLFF.

The CDR3 sequence is CASSMGLARPQHF. The CDR3 bases are TGTGCCAGTAGTATGGGCCTCGCAAGGCCCCAGCATTTT. The chain couples TRBV19 to TRBJ1-5; D remains unclear. The CDR3 has 13 amino acids. From germline, CDR1 is LNHDA and CDR2 SQIVND (reference sequence). The ends were cut back, 3 bases at V and 9 bases at J, with 12 bases in the middle.

The sample holds a few counts of this clonotype. The chain combines TRBV29-1 with TRBJ1-5; D ambiguous. The germline CDR1 and CDR2 sequences are SQVTM and ANQGSEA. V gave up 4 bases and J gave up 3 bases, with 10 bases separating them. The length of the CDR3 is 13 residues. The DNA of the CDR3 is TGCAGCGTTGGAGGCACAGCCAATCAGCCCCAGCATTTT. Translated, it gives CSVGGTANQPQHF. Looking up the rest from reference TRBV29-1 and TRBJ1-5 gives the full variable domain: SAVISQKPSRDICQRGTSLTIQCQVDSQVTMMFWYRQQPGQSLTLIATANQGSEATYESGFVIDKFPISRPNLTFSTLTVSNMSPEDSSIYLCSVGGTANQPQHFGDGTRLSIL.

This clonotype was detected ten times or more. The chain uses TRBV28 and TRBJ2-1, with D unresolved. The V end lost 3 bases, the J end lost 6 bases, and 15 bases lay between the germline ends. Looked up from germline, CDR1 is MDHEN and CDR2 is SYDVKM. This CDR3 is 15 amino acids long. The CDR3 region has the DNA TGTGCCAGCAGTTTGGGCCACAGTTCACCCAATGAGCAGTTCTTC. This codes for CASSLGHSSPNEQFF.

The rearrangement uses TRBV7-9 and TRBJ1-5; the D gene is possibly TRBD1 (5 bases). Germline CDR1 reads SEHNR; CDR2 reads FQNEAQ (reference sequence). V was shortened by 2 bases and J by 6 bases, with 11 bases between the two germline ends. The CDR3 has 14 residues. Written as DNA, the CDR3 is TGTGCCAGCAGCTTAATGGGGGTAGCTCAGCCCCAGCATTTT. Translated, it gives CASSLMGVAQPQHF.

This clonotype was detected ten times or more. This chain uses TRBV2 with TRBJ2-7; 13 nucleotides line up with TRBD2. J gave up 5 bases and V 9 bases, and 7 bases lay outside the gene matches. From germline, CDR1 is SNHLY and CDR2 FYNNEI. This CDR3 region has 14 residues. The CDR3, as DNA: TGTGCCAGTCAGGGACTAGCGGGATTCCACGAGCAGTACTTC. Amino acids: CASQGLAGFHEQYF.